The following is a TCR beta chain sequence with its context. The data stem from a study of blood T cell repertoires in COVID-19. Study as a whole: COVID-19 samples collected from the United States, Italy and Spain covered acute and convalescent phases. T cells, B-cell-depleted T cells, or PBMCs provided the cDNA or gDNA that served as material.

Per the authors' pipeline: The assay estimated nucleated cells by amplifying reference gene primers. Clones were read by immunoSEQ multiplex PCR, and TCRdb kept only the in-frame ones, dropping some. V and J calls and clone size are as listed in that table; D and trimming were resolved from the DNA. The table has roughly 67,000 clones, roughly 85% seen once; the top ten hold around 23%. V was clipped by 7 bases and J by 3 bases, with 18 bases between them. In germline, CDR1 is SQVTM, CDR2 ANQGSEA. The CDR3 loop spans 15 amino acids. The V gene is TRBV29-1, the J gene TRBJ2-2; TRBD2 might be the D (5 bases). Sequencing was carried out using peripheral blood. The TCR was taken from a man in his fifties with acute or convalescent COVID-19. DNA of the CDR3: TGCAGCGCCAGGCCGTGGGGAGTGGACACCGGGGAGCTGTTTTTT. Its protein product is CSARPWGVDTGELFF.